This TCR beta chain emerged from a study of T cell responses to AZD1222 COVID-19 vaccine (dated by TCRdb to the early 2020s). General notes on the study: Because spike-specific TCR depth and breadth did not differ between the two schedules, AZD1222 recipients who got a second dose at roughly 4 weeks were pooled with those who got a second dose at roughly 12 weeks. Enrollment into the trials was organized by age into subgroups of 18-55, 56-69 and 70-plus years, and those subgroups contained roughly 150, 30 and 60 TCR-sequenced participants, respectively. TCR sequencing covered roughly 230 trial participants: about 210 given two doses of AZD1222 and 26 given two doses of MenACWY control vaccine. Summary of the overall study and its limitations: Because no day 14 peak-response samples were available, the repertoires could be characterized only after the peak T cell response. Nearly half of unique spike-specific TCRs reportedly recognized epitopes outside regions mutated in the B.1.351 and B.1.1.7 variants. Most participants were white British and females outnumbered males, and the authors suggested that clonal diversity may have been underestimated. In the small 56-69-year group, the increase in depth fell short of significance, most likely because of low power. Conclusions about previously exposed vaccinees were limited because only six AZD1222 recipients were SARS-CoV-2 seropositive at baseline. Vaccine-associated CD4 TCRs spanned the whole spike protein, with dominant responses in regions 160-218 and 743-854. A significant rise in spike-specific TCR breadth and depth was observed after two AZD1222 doses relative to day 0 and relative to MenACWY recipients.

In the paper's terms, the time point label means: baseline before first vaccination. Vaccinee samples came from UK trials COV001 and COV002, including a single-blind randomized controlled phase 2/3 trial of AZD1222 (ChAdOx1 nCoV-19) in healthy adults. Trial participant PBMC samples were collected at day 0 and day 28 after the second dose for TCRbeta chain sequencing. Deletion took 3 bases off V and 0 bases off J, with a span of 8 bases between the germline ends. The CDR3 covers 14 residues, taking in both the cysteine and the phenylalanine. The read is trimmed to its CDR3 DNA, 42 bases read in frame from base 1. Looking up the germline V gene yields CDR1 MNHEY and CDR2 SVGEGT. The CDR3 regions of human TCRbeta chains were subjected to immunosequencing. In the authors' own workflow: TCRs in the repertoires were matched against a reference library of SARS-CoV-2-specific TCRs that had been generated with the MIRA antigen-specificity platform. Breadth meant the fraction of unique TCRs that were SARS-CoV-2-associated, whereas depth meant the fraction of total T cells that were SARS-CoV-2-associated. Using the MIRA data, each spike-specific TCR was assigned both to the spike region to which the TCR was reactive and to a CD4 or CD8 class. Log10-transformed breadth and depth values were compared by one-way ANOVA with Sidak's multiple comparisons tests. Sourced from immuneACCESS, this table was stored by TCRdb with only in-frame sequences that have V and J called. A share of the clones is absent; for the studies checked, an unresolved V gene accounts for under half, and the remainder has no known explanation. From that table come the V and J calls and clone size; the DNA was used to work out D and trimming. This sample gives some 140,000 clones in total; roughly 90% of them show up just once. The ten largest account for 3.1% of the sample.

Concerning this clone itself: Its antigen is unknown. No clone much larger than this one lies a single base away; base qualities are absent.

In this chain, TRBV6-2 or TRBV6-3 is recombined with TRBJ1-1; no D segment can be confidently identified. The clonotype was recovered from an adult in good health. This specimen consisted of peripheral blood, obtained on day 0 of AZD1222 vaccination. The CDR3 region: CASSYGRLNTEAFF. The DNA reads TGTGCCAGCAGTTATGGCAGATTGAACACTGAAGCTTTCTTT.